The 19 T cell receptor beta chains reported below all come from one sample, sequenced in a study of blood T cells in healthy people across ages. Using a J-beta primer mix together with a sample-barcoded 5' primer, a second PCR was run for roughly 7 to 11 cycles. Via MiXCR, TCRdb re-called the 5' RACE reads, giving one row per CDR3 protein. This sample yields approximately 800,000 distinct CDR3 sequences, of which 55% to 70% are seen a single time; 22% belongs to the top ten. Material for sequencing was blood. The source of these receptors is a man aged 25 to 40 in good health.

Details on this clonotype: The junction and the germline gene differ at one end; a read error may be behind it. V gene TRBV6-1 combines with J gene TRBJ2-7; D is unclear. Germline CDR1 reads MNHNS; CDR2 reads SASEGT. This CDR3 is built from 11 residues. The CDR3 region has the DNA TGTACCAGCAGTGGAAAGTCGGTGCAGTACTTC. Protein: CTSSGKSVQYF.

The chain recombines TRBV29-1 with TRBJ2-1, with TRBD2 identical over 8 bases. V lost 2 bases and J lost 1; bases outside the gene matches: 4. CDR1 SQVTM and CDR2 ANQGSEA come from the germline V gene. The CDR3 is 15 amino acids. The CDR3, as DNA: TGCAGCGTTGAAAGGGCTAGCGGGTCCTACAATGAGCAGTTCTTC. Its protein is CSVERASGSYNEQFF.

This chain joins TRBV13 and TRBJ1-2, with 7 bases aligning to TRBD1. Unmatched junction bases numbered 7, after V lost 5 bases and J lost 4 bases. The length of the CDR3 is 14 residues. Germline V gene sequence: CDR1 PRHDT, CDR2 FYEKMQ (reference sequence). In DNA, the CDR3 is TGTGCCAGCAGCCCGAGGGGGCTGGGCTATGGCTACACCTTC. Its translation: CASSPRGLGYGYTF.

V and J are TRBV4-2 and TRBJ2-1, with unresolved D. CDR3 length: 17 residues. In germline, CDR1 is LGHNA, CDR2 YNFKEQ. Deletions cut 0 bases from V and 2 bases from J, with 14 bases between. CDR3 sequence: CASSQEVIAYTYNEQFF. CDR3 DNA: TGTGCCAGCAGCCAAGAGGTTATAGCCTACACCTACAATGAGCAGTTCTTC.

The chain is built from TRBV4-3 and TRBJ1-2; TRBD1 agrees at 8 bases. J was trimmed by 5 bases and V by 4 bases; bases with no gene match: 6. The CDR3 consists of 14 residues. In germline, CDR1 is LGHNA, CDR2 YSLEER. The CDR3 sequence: CASSRQGPEYGYTF. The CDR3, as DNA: TGCGCCAGCAGCCGACAGGGGCCCGAATATGGCTACACCTTC.

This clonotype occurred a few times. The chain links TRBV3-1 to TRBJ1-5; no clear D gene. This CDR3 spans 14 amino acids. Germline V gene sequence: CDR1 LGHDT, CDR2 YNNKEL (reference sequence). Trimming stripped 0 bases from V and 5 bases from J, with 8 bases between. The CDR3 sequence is CASSQDPGYQPQHF. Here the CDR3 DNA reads TGTGCCAGCAGCCAAGACCCGGGGTATCAGCCCCAGCATTTT.

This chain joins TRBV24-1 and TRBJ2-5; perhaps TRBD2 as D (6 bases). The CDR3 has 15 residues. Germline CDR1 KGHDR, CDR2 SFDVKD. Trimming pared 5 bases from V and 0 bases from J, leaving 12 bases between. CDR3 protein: CATSVGLKYQETQYF. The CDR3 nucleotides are TGTGCCACCAGTGTGGGACTCAAGTACCAAGAGACCCAGTACTTC.

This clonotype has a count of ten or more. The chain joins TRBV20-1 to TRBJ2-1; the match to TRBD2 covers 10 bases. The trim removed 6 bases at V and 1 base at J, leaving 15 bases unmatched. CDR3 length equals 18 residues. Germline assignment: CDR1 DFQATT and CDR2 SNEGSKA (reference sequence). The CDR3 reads CSAPRNSGRTRSYNEQFF. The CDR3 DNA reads TGCAGTGCCCCGCGGAATAGCGGGAGGACCCGATCCTACAATGAGCAGTTCTTC.

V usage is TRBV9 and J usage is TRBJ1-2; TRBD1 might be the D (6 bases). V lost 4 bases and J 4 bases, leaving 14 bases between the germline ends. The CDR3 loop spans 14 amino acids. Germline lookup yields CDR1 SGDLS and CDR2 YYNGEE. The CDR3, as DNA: TGTGCCAGCAGCACCACAGGGAAAGGCTATGGCTACACCTTC. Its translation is CASSTTGKGYGYTF. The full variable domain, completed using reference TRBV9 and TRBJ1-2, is DSGVTQTPKHLITATGQRVTLRCSPRSGDLSVYWYQQSLDQGLQFLIQYYNGEERAKGNILERFSAQQFPDLHSELNLSSLELGDSALYFCASSTTGKGYGYTFGSGTRLTVV.

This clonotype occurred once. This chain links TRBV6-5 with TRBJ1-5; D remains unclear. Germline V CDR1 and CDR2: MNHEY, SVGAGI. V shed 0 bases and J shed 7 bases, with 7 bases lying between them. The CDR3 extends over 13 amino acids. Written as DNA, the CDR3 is TGTGCCAGCAGTTACTCGTCCGGGCAGCCCCAGCATTTT. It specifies CASSYSSGQPQHF.

This CDR3 reads CASSLVGNGEAFF. In DNA form, the CDR3 reads TGTGCCAGCAGCCTAGTGGGCAACGGGGAAGCTTTCTTT. The V call is TRBV7-9, the J call TRBJ1-1, with unresolved D. CDR3 length: 13 residues. The V and J ends lost 5 bases and 8 bases respectively, with 15 bases between them. Germline values: CDR1 SEHNR, CDR2 FQNEAQ (reference sequence).

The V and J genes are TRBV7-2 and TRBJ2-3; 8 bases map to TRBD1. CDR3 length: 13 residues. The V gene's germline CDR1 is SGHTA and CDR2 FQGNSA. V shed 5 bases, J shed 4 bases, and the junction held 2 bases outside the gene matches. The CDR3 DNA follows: TGTGCCAGCAGCCACAGGGGGGCAGATACGCAGTATTTT. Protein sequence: CASSHRGADTQYF.

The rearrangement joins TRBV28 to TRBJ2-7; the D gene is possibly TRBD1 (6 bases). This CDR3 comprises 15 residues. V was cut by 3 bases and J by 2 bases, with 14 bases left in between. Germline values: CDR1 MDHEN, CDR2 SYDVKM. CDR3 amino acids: CASSFVDSRTYEQYF. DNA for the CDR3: TGTGCCAGCAGTTTCGTGGACAGCCGAACCTACGAGCAGTACTTC.

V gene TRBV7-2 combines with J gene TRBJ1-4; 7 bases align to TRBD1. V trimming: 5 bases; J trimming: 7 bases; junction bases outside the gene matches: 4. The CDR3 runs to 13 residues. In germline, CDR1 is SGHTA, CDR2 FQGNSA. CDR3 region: CASSRDRGEKLFF. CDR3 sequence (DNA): TGTGCCAGCAGCCGGGACAGAGGTGAAAAACTGTTTTTT.

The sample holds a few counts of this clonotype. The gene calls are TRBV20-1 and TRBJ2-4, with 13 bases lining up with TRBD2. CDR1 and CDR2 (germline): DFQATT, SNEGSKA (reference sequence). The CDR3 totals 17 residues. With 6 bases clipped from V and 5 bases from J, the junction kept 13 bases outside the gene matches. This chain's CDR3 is CSATRLLAGGPQNIQYF. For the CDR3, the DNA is TGCAGTGCGACCCGACTACTAGCGGGGGGGCCCCAAAACATTCAGTACTTC.

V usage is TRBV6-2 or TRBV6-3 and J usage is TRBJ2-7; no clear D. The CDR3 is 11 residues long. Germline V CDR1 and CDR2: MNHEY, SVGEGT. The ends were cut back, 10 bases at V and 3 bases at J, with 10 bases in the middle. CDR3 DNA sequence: TGTGCCACCACGACTGGCTACGAGCAGTACTTC. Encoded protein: CATTTGYEQYF.

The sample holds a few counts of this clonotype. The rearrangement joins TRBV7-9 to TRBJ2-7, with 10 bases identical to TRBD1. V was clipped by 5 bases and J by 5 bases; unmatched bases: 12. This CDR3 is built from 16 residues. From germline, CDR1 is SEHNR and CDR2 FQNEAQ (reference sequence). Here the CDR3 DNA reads TGTGCCAGCAGCCCTCCATCGGGACAGGGGATCCACGAGCAGTACTTC. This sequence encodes CASSPPSGQGIHEQYF.

The CDR3 is CASSFQLAGGTDTQYF. Here the CDR3 DNA reads TGTGCCAGCAGCTTTCAACTAGCGGGGGGGACAGATACGCAGTATTTT. This chain links TRBV7-9 with TRBJ2-3, with TRBD2 matching 13 bases. Germline assignment: CDR1 SEHNR and CDR2 FQNEAQ (reference sequence). This CDR3 spans 16 amino acids. V lost 3 bases and J lost 3; bases outside the gene matches: 3.

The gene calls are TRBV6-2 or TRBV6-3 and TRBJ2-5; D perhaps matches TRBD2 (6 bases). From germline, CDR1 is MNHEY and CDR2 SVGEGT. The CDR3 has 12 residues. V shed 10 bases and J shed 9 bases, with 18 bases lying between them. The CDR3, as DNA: TGTGCCATCCAAACGGGGGAGCGGGCCCAGTACTTC. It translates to CAIQTGERAQYF.